The T cell receptor beta chain under discussion was sequenced for a study of blood T cell repertoires in COVID-19. Study context: The samples span acute and convalescent COVID-19 from the United States, Italy and Spain. PBMCs, B-cell-depleted T cells, or T cells provided the cDNA or gDNA that made up the material.

Germline CDR1 and CDR2: SQVTM and ANQGSEA. The CDR3 length is 12 residues. V dropped 8 bases and J dropped 5; count of bases not matched to a gene: 5. Per the original methods: Amplified reference gene primers provided the basis for estimating nucleated cell counts. Clones were sequenced by immunoSEQ multiplex PCR, and TCRdb holds only the in-frame ones, with some missing. D and trimming were read from the DNA, whereas the V and J calls and clone size are those reported in that table. The table includes around 260,000 clones, 83% detected once. This clone was seen only once. This receptor was identified in a man between 60 and 70 years old who had recovered from COVID-19. Sequenced: peripheral blood. The rearrangement joins TRBV29-1 to TRBJ2-3, with TRBD1 matching over 9 bases. The DNA for the CDR3 is TGCAGCATACAGGGGGCTGGAGATACGCAGTATTTT. This gives the protein CSIQGAGDTQYF.